This entry lists 23 T cell receptor beta chains sequenced from one sample in a study of T cells in Graves' hyperthyroidism and ophthalmopathy. Amplified TCR beta CDR3 regions came from RNA transcripts. A first-round RT-PCR of the TCR CDR3 used the HTBI primer set. TCRdb itself ran the multiplex PCR reads through MiXCR, one entry per CDR3 protein. This sample has hundreds of thousands of distinct CDR3 sequences, with about 45% found just once. Sequencing was performed on peripheral blood or thyroid tissue (not recorded which). Every receptor here comes from an adult man with Graves' disease, either hyperthyroidism or ophthalmopathy (not recorded which).

CDR3 DNA sequence: TGTGCCAGCAGCTTAGATCAGGACAGGCTGGATCCACCCCTCCACTTT. It translates to CASSLDQDRLDPPLHF. V usage is TRBV7-3 and J usage is TRBJ1-6, with 7 bases that match TRBD1. Germline assignment: CDR1 SGHTA and CDR2 FQGTGA. CDR3 size: 16 residues. V shed 2 bases and J 11 bases; nucleotides not matched to a gene: 12. Full variable domain (missing parts from reference TRBV7-3 and TRBJ1-6): GAGVSQTPSNKVTEKGKYVELRCDPISGHTALYWYRQSLGQGPEFLIYFQGTGAADDSGLPNDRFFAVRPEGSVSTLKIQRTERGDSAVYLCASSLDQDRLDPPLHFGNGTRLTVT.

To note about this clonotype: One end of the junction varies from germline; a read error may be responsible. V is TRBV7-9 and J is TRBJ2-5, with 8 positions matching TRBD1. The DNA end is a closer match to TRBJ2-7, so the J assignment may be wrong. The length of the CDR3 is 16 residues. The germline V gene encodes CDR1 SEHNR and CDR2 FQNEAQ (reference sequence). The chain's CDR3 is CASSQDQYRGDYEQYF. CDR3 bases: TGCGCCAGCAGCCAAGATCAGTACAGGGGGGACTACGAGCAGTACTTC.

V and J are TRBV19 and TRBJ2-5, with 11 bases lining up with TRBD2. The CDR3 consists of 16 residues. The trim removed 3 bases at V and 5 bases at J, leaving 8 bases unmatched. Germline V gene sequence: CDR1 LNHDA, CDR2 SQIVND (reference sequence). The CDR3 sequence is CASSISTSGNRETQYF. DNA for the CDR3: TGTGCCAGTAGTATTTCGACTAGCGGGAACCGTGAGACCCAGTACTTC.

This clonotype was detected a few times. This may be a read error: a much more frequent sequence differs by one nucleotide. The gene calls are TRBV25-1 and TRBJ1-2; 7 nucleotides line up with TRBD1. The CDR3 runs to 13 residues. The germline CDR1 and CDR2 sequences are MGHDK and SYGVNS. The CDR3 DNA is TGTACCAGCAGCTGGGACAGCATCTATGGCTACACCTTC. Translation gives CTSSWDSIYGYTF.

The rearrangement uses TRBV27 and TRBJ2-5; no firm D call. Germline CDR1 MNHEY, CDR2 SMNVEV (reference sequence). The CDR3 runs to 13 residues. V gave up 4 bases and J gave up 6 bases, with 12 bases separating them. The CDR3 sequence: CASSSTGMKTQYF. The CDR3 DNA reads TGTGCCAGCAGTTCTACTGGTATGAAGACCCAGTACTTC.

This clonotype was counted a single time. This chain connects TRBV19 to TRBJ1-5, with 8 positions matching TRBD1. Germline-derived CDR1 and CDR2 are LNHDA and SQIVND (reference sequence). The CDR3 loop spans 17 amino acids. V dropped 1 base and J dropped 5; count of bases not matched to a gene: 10. The CDR3 is CASSIVGSRGRDQPQHF. CDR3 DNA: TGTGCCAGTAGTATAGTGGGGTCCAGGGGGCGGGATCAGCCCCAGCATTTT.

The rearrangement joins TRBV24-1 to TRBJ1-1, with unresolved D. The V and J ends lost 2 bases and 1 base respectively, with 10 bases between them. This CDR3 has 15 residues. Per the germline V gene, CDR1 is KGHDR and CDR2 is SFDVKD. The CDR3 DNA is TGTGCCACCAGTGATTGGACGGGCAGGAACACTGAAGCTTTCTTT. This encodes CATSDWTGRNTEAFF.

This clonotype was seen more than once but under ten times. The rearrangement uses TRBV2 and TRBJ1-5; the match to TRBD1 covers 9 bases. The CDR3 covers 15 residues. Per the germline V gene, CDR1 is SNHLY and CDR2 is FYNNEI. The V gene end was trimmed by 6 bases and the J gene end by 1 base; junction bases not matched to a gene: 4. The CDR3 reads CASRGDRASNQPQHF. For the CDR3, the DNA is TGTGCCAGCAGGGGGGACAGGGCCAGCAATCAGCCCCAGCATTTT.

This clonotype was counted ten times or more. This sequence joins TRBV7-9 and TRBJ1-1, with D perhaps matching TRBD1 (5 bases). The CDR3 consists of 13 residues. Germline lookup yields CDR1 SEHNR and CDR2 FQNEAQ (reference sequence). Trimming left V 5 bases short and J 4 bases short, with 11 bases between. CDR3 loop: CASSTQAGTEAFF. DNA of the CDR3: TGTGCCAGCAGCACACAGGCGGGCACTGAAGCTTTCTTT.

This clonotype was seen just once. The chain uses TRBV2 and TRBJ1-1; 9 bases match TRBD1. Trimming cost V 6 bases and J 1 base; bases outside gene matches: 12. The CDR3 totals 17 residues. CDR1 and CDR2 from the germline V gene are SNHLY and FYNNEI. The DNA of the CDR3 is TGTGCCAGCAGCCCCGGGACAGGGCATGTAACGAACACTGAAGCTTTCTTT. It translates to CASSPGTGHVTNTEAFF.

The chain is built from TRBV13 and TRBJ2-7; 8 bases map to TRBD1. V lost 6 bases and J lost 4; bases outside the gene matches: 8. CDR3 length: 14 residues. Germline CDR1 and CDR2: PRHDT and FYEKMQ (reference sequence). CDR3 nucleotides: TGTGCCAGCAGACAGACAGGGGATGGGTACGAGCAGTACTTC. This encodes CASRQTGDGYEQYF.

This chain joins TRBV5-1 and TRBJ1-6; 7 bases match TRBD1. The CDR3 totals 18 residues. Losses at the gene ends were 4 bases for V and 5 bases for J; bases not matched to a gene: 15. Germline CDR1 SGHRS, CDR2 YFSETQ. The CDR3 spells CASSTTLGRTGHNSPLHF. CDR3 in DNA: TGCGCCAGCAGCACCACCCTAGGACGGACAGGCCATAATTCACCCCTCCACTTT. Together with reference TRBV5-1 and TRBJ1-6, the CDR3 gives the full variable domain: KAGVTQTPRYLIKTRGQQVTLSCSPISGHRSVSWYQQTPGQGLQFLFEYFSETQRNKGNFPGRFSGRQFSNSRSEMNVSTLELGDSALYLCASSTTLGRTGHNSPLHFGNGTRLTVT.

This clonotype was picked up many times. The chain links TRBV7-9 to TRBJ1-5, with 8 bases that match TRBD1. The germline V gene has CDR1 SEHNR and CDR2 FQNEAQ (reference sequence). The CDR3 runs 13 residues. The trim removed 5 bases at V and 7 bases at J, leaving 4 bases unmatched. The DNA of the CDR3 is TGTGCCAGCAGCGTGACAGGGGAACAGCCCCAGCATTTT. Amino acids: CASSVTGEQPQHF.

V and J are TRBV6-5 and TRBJ2-5; D is possibly TRBD1 (6 bases). Germline V gene data show CDR1 as MNHEY and CDR2 as SVGAGI. Trimming removed 5 bases from V and 7 bases from J, with 20 bases in between. There are 15 residues in the CDR3. Here the CDR3 reads CASSITSSSTGTQYF. CDR3 coding DNA: TGTGCCAGCAGTATTACCTCCTCATCGACAGGGACCCAGTACTTC.

The chain combines TRBV7-9 with TRBJ2-7; the D gene is possibly TRBD2 (5 bases). The CDR3 length is 12 residues. Germline CDR1 reads SEHNR; CDR2 reads FQNEAQ (reference sequence). V dropped 5 bases and J dropped 5 bases, with 10 bases sitting between them. Here the CDR3 reads CASSPGNNEQYF. The CDR3 DNA reads TGTGCCAGCAGCCCCGGGAACAACGAGCAGTACTTC.

This clonotype occurred many times. The chain uses TRBV10-3 and TRBJ2-5; 9 positions agree with TRBD2. Germline loops: CDR1 ENHRY, CDR2 SYGVKD. V shed 6 bases, J shed 3 bases, and the junction held 5 bases outside the gene matches. CDR3 length: 14 residues. This chain's CDR3 is CAIRETSGEETQYF. In DNA form, the CDR3 reads TGTGCCATCAGAGAGACTAGCGGAGAAGAGACCCAGTACTTC.

The rearrangement joins TRBV7-9 to TRBJ1-4; 8 bases line up with TRBD1. V lost 5 bases to trimming and J lost 4 bases; unmatched junction nucleotides: 6. Germline V gives CDR1 SEHNR, CDR2 FQNEAQ (reference sequence). The CDR3 has 15 amino acids. The CDR3 coding sequence is TGTGCCAGCAGCCCCGACAGGGGCGGTAATGAAAAACTGTTTTTT. It yields the protein CASSPDRGGNEKLFF.

This chain joins TRBV24-1 and TRBJ1-2; D perhaps matches TRBD1 (5 bases). Germline V gene lookup returns CDR1 KGHDR and CDR2 SFDVKD. The V and J ends lost 3 bases and 4 bases respectively, with 17 bases between them. The CDR3 sequence is 16 residues long. The CDR3 is CATSDPRVGGTYGYTF. DNA of the CDR3: TGTGCCACCAGTGATCCCAGGGTAGGCGGCACCTATGGCTACACCTTC.

Regarding this clonotype: This may arise from a read error, as a much more abundant clone is one base away. The chain carries TRBV29-1 and TRBJ1-2; tentative D call: TRBD1 (6 bases). The CDR3 is 14 amino acids. The germline V gene has CDR1 SQVTM and CDR2 ANQGSEA. Trimming took 8 bases from V and 8 from J, leaving 24 bases between them. DNA for the CDR3: TGCAGCATTGGGGGGGAAGGGGGGTCGGGAGGCTACACCTTC. Its translation is CSIGGEGGSGGYTF.

The V call is TRBV6-5, the J call TRBJ1-3; D is possibly TRBD1 (6 bases). Germline CDR1 and CDR2: MNHEY and SVGAGI. V was shortened by 2 bases and J by 3 bases, with 11 bases between the two germline ends. CDR3 size: 15 residues. The CDR3 spells CASSYRGVNGNTIYF. The CDR3 bases are TGTGCCAGCAGTTACAGGGGGGTAAATGGAAACACCATATATTTT.

This clonotype was seen a few times. The rearrangement joins TRBV29-1 to TRBJ1-1; 8 nucleotides align to TRBD1. J was trimmed by 0 bases and V by 6 bases; bases with no gene match: 9. Germline-derived CDR1 and CDR2 are SQVTM and ANQGSEA. The CDR3 has 15 amino acids. The CDR3 DNA follows: TGCAGCGTCCCCGGACAGGGCAAGATGAACACTGAAGCTTTCTTT. The encoded protein is CSVPGQGKMNTEAFF.

This clonotype was seen only a few times. The chain has TRBV7-2 and TRBJ1-2; possible D gene TRBD1, 5 bases. The CDR3 sequence is 15 residues long. Trimming removed 7 bases at V and 3 bases at J, with 18 bases between. Germline CDR1 and CDR2: SGHTA and FQGNSA. CDR3 coding DNA: TGTGCCAGCACCCCCCGGGGGTGGGGCGACTATGGCTACACCTTC. Encoded protein: CASTPRGWGDYGYTF.

This clonotype was recorded many times. The chain has TRBV2 and TRBJ1-1; 8 nucleotides match TRBD1. Unmatched junction bases numbered 9, after V lost 6 bases and J lost 6 bases. The CDR3 runs to 14 residues. CDR1 is SNHLY and CDR2 is FYNNEI in the germline V gene. The CDR3 spells CASRVTGVSSEAFF. CDR3 DNA sequence: TGTGCCAGCAGGGTGACAGGGGTCAGCTCTGAAGCTTTCTTT.